These 9 T cell receptor beta chains came from one sample sequenced in a study of T cell responses to AZD1222 COVID-19 vaccine. The assay was immunoSEQ multiplex PCR, and TCRdb's table has in-frame clones only and misses some. The profile covers 95,000 to 150,000 clones, with more than 85% appearing a single time and 4% to 6% taken by the ten largest. This material consisted of peripheral blood, taken 28 days after the second AZD1222 dose. The receptors stem from an adult who received the AZD1222 COVID-19 vaccine.

The chain links TRBV15 to TRBJ2-7; no firm D call. Between the trimmed V and J ends, which lost 0 bases and 4 bases, there was a span of 4 bases. CDR1 LNHNV and CDR2 YYDKDF come from the germline V gene (reference sequence). CDR3 length: 12 residues. The CDR3 loop reads CATSREGYEQYF. CDR3 sequence (DNA): TGTGCCACCAGCAGAGAAGGATACGAGCAGTACTTC.

V is TRBV6-6 and J is TRBJ1-1; tentative D call: TRBD1 (5 bases). The V gene's germline CDR1 is MNHNY and CDR2 SVGAGI (reference sequence). The CDR3 loop spans 14 amino acids. Deletions cut 4 bases from V and 4 bases from J, with 13 bases between. The CDR3: CASSSQGVGTEAFF. For the CDR3, the DNA is TGTGCCAGCAGTTCGCAGGGAGTAGGCACTGAAGCTTTCTTT.

This chain connects TRBV27 to TRBJ2-5; 8 bases agree with TRBD2. CDR1 is MNHEY, CDR2 SMNVEV, per germline (reference sequence). The CDR3 runs 15 residues. Losses at the gene ends were 7 bases for V and 4 bases for J; bases not matched to a gene: 11. The DNA of the CDR3 is TGTGCCAGCAAGGTTACCGGGAGGGCCGGAGAGACCCAGTACTTC. Encoded protein: CASKVTGRAGETQYF.

The V gene is TRBV5-1, the J gene TRBJ1-1; D gene unclear. The CDR3 length is 13 residues. CDR1 is SGHRS and CDR2 is YFSETQ in the germline V gene. V was trimmed by 0 bases and J by 0 bases, leaving 3 bases between them. The CDR3 protein is CASSLVVNTEAFF. CDR3 coding DNA: TGCGCCAGCAGCTTGGTTGTGAACACTGAAGCTTTCTTT.

This chain uses TRBV18 with TRBJ1-1, with D possibly matching TRBD1 (6 bases). V was shortened by 3 bases and J by 1 base, with 12 bases between the two germline ends. The CDR3 contains 15 residues. Germline V gene lookup returns CDR1 KGHSH and CDR2 LQKENI. The DNA for the CDR3 is TGTGCCAGCTCACCGACCCGGACAGAGAACACTGAAGCTTTCTTT. Amino acid sequence: CASSPTRTENTEAFF.

This clone has just one count. The chain is built from TRBV5-1 and TRBJ1-2; the D gene is possibly TRBD1 (6 bases). There are 15 residues in the CDR3. Looked up from germline, CDR1 is SGHRS and CDR2 is YFSETQ. V lost 2 bases and J 4 bases, leaving 15 bases between the germline ends. CDR3 in amino acids: CASSFTGDKGYGYTF. In nucleotides, the CDR3 is TGCGCCAGCAGCTTCACCGGGGACAAAGGCTATGGCTACACCTTC.

The genes are TRBV6-2 or TRBV6-3 and TRBJ1-2, with D maybe TRBD1 (5 bases). Germline CDR1 is MNHEY and CDR2 is SVGEGT. The germline V and J ends were trimmed by 6 bases and 0 bases, with 14 bases remaining between them. The CDR3 spans 15 residues. As DNA, the CDR3 is TGTGCCAGCAGCAACGGACACCGAGCTAACTATGGCTACACCTTC. Its protein product is CASSNGHRANYGYTF.

V is TRBV6-2 or TRBV6-3 and J is TRBJ2-5; D unresolved. Germline assignment: CDR1 MNHEY and CDR2 SVGEGT. CDR3 size: 14 residues. V lost 0 bases to trimming and J lost 4 bases, with 9 bases between them. The CDR3 DNA reads TGTGCCAGCAGTTACTCGGTATCCCGAGAGACCCAGTACTTC. Translating it yields CASSYSVSRETQYF.

The rearrangement uses TRBV15 and TRBJ2-3; a weak D match, TRBD1 (6 bases). Per the germline V gene, CDR1 is LNHNV and CDR2 is YYDKDF (reference sequence). V lost 3 bases, J lost 0 bases, and 10 bases lay in between. The CDR3 totals 15 residues. CDR3 sequence reads: CATSSGQSSTDTQYF. The CDR3 region has the DNA TGTGCCACCAGCAGTGGACAGTCTAGCACAGATACGCAGTATTTT. Filled out from reference TRBV15 and TRBJ2-3, the complete variable domain reads DAMVIQNPRYQVTQFGKPVTLSCSQTLNHNVMYWYQQKSSQAPKLLFHYYDKDFNNEADTPDNFQSRRPNTSFCFLDIRSPGLGDTAMYLCATSSGQSSTDTQYFGPGTRLTVL.